This T cell receptor beta chain comes out of a study of T cells after yellow fever vaccination. The CDR3 is 11 amino acids. The germline gives CDR1 LGHDT, CDR2 YNNKEL (reference sequence). V lost 5 bases and J 6 bases, leaving 8 bases between the germline ends. This clonotype was counted at least ten times. From the 5' RACE reads, TCRdb called clonotypes with MiXCR, one entry per CDR3 protein. The sample consists of about 310,000 distinct CDR3 sequences, roughly 3.5% of them appearing once. The specimen comprised PBMCs, sampled on the day of the yellow fever booster vaccination. This TCR was sampled from a man younger than 35 who received the YFV17D yellow fever vaccine. J is TRBJ2-7 and V is TRBV3-1; D call uncertain. The CDR3 sequence is CASSFRGEQYF. As DNA, the CDR3 is TGTGCCAGCAGCTTCAGAGGCGAGCAGTACTTC.